This TCR beta chain was documented in a study of T cells in Graves' hyperthyroidism and ophthalmopathy. Amplified regions were TCR beta CDR3 sequences from RNA transcripts. During a first-round RT-PCR of the TCR CDR3, the HTBI primer set was used. TCRdb used MiXCR to reprocess the multiplex PCR reads, holding one entry per CDR3 protein. The data show 300,000 to 400,000 distinct CDR3 sequences, roughly 18% seen once. Germline CDR1 is LGHDT and CDR2 is YNNKEL (reference sequence). The CDR3 covers 15 residues. With V trimmed by 0 bases and J by 6 bases, 5 bases remained unmatched. This clonotype was counted ten times or more.

Sequenced: blood. The chain joins TRBV3-1 to TRBJ2-7; TRBD2 matches at 10 bases. This receptor was identified in a woman aged 45-65 years with Graves' hyperthyroidism. CDR3 nucleotide sequence: TGTGCCAGCAGCCAAGACCTAGCGGGAGCTCGCGAGCAGTACTTC. It translates to CASSQDLAGAREQYF.